This record looks at one TCR beta chain sequence and its context. The sample belongs to a study of human T cells and chemical hapten exposure. Looking at the study overall: Upper-back patches of 0.01% DPC were read at 6 days.

The V end was cut by 8 bases, the J end by 3 bases, with 20 bases between. The CDR3 has 16 amino acids. TCRdb re-analysed the RACE reads in MiXCR, keeping a single row per CDR3 protein. The sample lists 99,000 or so distinct CDR3 sequences; less than 40% were seen once. The time point is: patch test 3, about 24 weeks after DPC sensitization. Treatment reported: therapeutic diphenylcyclopropenone sensitization with weekly scalp DPC. Those who donated were patients with alopecia, 18 to 70 years of age, and suitable for DPC. The source was whole blood, collected in connection with sensitization to the hapten diphenylcyclopropenone (DPC). The TCR originated in a man in his forties or fifties with alopecia areata. Some clones in this sample may be carry-over from other donors' samples. The V and J genes are TRBV12-3 or TRBV12-4 and TRBJ2-1; D uncertain. The CDR3 sequence: CASGDGRAFRYNEQFF. CDR3 sequence (DNA): TGTGCCAGCGGCGACGGACGGGCCTTCCGCTACAATGAGCAGTTCTTC.